The next 23 T cell receptor beta chains were all read from a single sample in a study of OX40 agonist ivuxolimab in advanced cancers. Profiled with immunoSEQ multiplex PCR; TCRdb holds only in-frame clones, not every one. The table lists about 64,000 clones, around nine tenths of them singletons. Sequenced material: CD4+ or CD8+ T cells sorted from blood, taken in a trial of the OX40 agonist ivuxolimab. The receptor source for this set is an adult with an advanced solid tumor such as melanoma, head and neck, liver or kidney cancer.

The chain combines TRBV11-2 with TRBJ2-7; a possible D gene is TRBD1 (6 bases). Germline CDR1 is SGHAT and CDR2 is FQNNGV. V gave up 2 bases and J gave up 3 bases, with 14 bases separating them. The CDR3 spans 15 residues. The CDR3 nucleotides are TGTGCCAGCAGCTTACTCCCGGGACAATACTACGAGCAGTACTTC. Its protein product is CASSLLPGQYYEQYF.

The rearrangement joins TRBV4-3 to TRBJ2-7, with TRBD1 matching over 8 bases. Trimming cost V 2 bases and J 0 bases; bases outside gene matches: 3. CDR1 LGHNA and CDR2 YSLEER come from the germline V gene. The CDR3 is 15 amino acids. The CDR3 sequence is CASSQQQGDSYEQYF. The CDR3 DNA reads as TGCGCCAGCAGCCAACAACAGGGGGACTCCTACGAGCAGTACTTC.

This chain uses TRBV5-6 with TRBJ1-1; 8 bases are a match to TRBD1. This CDR3 contains 13 residues. The V and J ends lost 2 bases and 11 bases, in that order; junction bases with no gene match: 8. CDR1 and CDR2 from the germline V gene are SGHDT and YYEEEE. The CDR3 sequence: CASSLGRGRVAFF. As DNA, the CDR3 is TGTGCCAGCAGCTTAGGCAGGGGGCGCGTTGCTTTCTTT. Complete variable domain (other parts from reference TRBV5-6 and TRBJ1-1): DAGVTQSPTHLIKTRGQQVTLRCSPKSGHDTVSWYQQALGQGPQFIFQYYEEEERQRGNFPDRFSGHQFPNYSSELNVNALLLGDSALYLCASSLGRGRVAFFGQGTRLTVV.

V is TRBV29-1 and J is TRBJ1-2; TRBD1 aligns across 7 bases. The junction had 10 bases not matched to a gene; V was cut back by 2 bases and J by 7 bases. Germline lookup yields CDR1 SQVTM and CDR2 ANQGSEA. This CDR3 spans 14 amino acids. The CDR3 DNA reads as TGCAGCGTTGAACCGAGCCAGGGGGTTAGTGGCTACACCTTC. This encodes CSVEPSQGVSGYTF.

V and J are TRBV5-1 and TRBJ2-3; D gene uncertain. V shed 0 bases and J shed 0 bases, with 2 bases lying between them. Germline assignment: CDR1 SGHRS and CDR2 YFSETQ. This CDR3 is 13 amino acids long. CDR3 DNA: TGCGCCAGCAGCTTGGCGAGCACAGATACGCAGTATTTT. As protein: CASSLASTDTQYF.

This clone was observed once. The rearrangement links TRBV7-2 to TRBJ2-7, with D perhaps matching TRBD2 (5 bases). V shed 5 bases and J shed 1 base, with 15 bases lying between them. The CDR3 has 15 amino acids. CDR1 SGHTA and CDR2 FQGNSA come from the germline V gene. The chain's CDR3 is CASSRDPGYSYEQYF. The DNA of the CDR3 is TGTGCCAGCAGCCGAGACCCGGGGTATTCCTACGAGCAGTACTTC.

This clone was detected only a few times. V and J are TRBV2 and TRBJ1-1, with a weak D call TRBD1 (6 bases). Germline V gives CDR1 SNHLY, CDR2 FYNNEI. With 4 bases removed from V and 5 bases from J, the gap between germline ends came to 11 bases. The CDR3 is 13 amino acids. The CDR3 reads CASSARGGTEAFF. The CDR3 region has the DNA TGTGCCAGCAGTGCCAGGGGTGGTACTGAAGCTTTCTTT. Full variable domain (rest looked up from reference TRBV2 and TRBJ1-1): EPEVTQTPSHQVTQMGQEVILRCVPISNHLYFYWYRQILGQKVEFLVSFYNNEISEKSEIFDDQFSVERPDGSNFTLKIRSTKLEDSAMYFCASSARGGTEAFFGQGTRLTVV.

V is TRBV2 and J is TRBJ1-5, with a possible D match to TRBD1 (6 bases). With 6 bases removed from V and 6 bases from J, the gap between germline ends came to 18 bases. The CDR3 consists of 15 residues. Per the germline V gene, CDR1 is SNHLY and CDR2 is FYNNEI. The CDR3 nucleotides read TGTGCCAGCAGGTCCGGGGGGGGGCGCGTTCAGCCCCAGCATTTT. Translating gives CASRSGGGRVQPQHF.

The chain combines TRBV28 with TRBJ2-7; TRBD2 matches 10 bases. Losses at the gene ends were 6 bases for V and 4 bases for J; bases not matched to a gene: 9. The CDR3 is 15 amino acids. Germline CDR1 reads MDHEN; CDR2 reads SYDVKM. This CDR3 reads CASRRGLAGEYEQYF. CDR3 nucleotide sequence: TGTGCCAGCAGAAGGGGGCTAGCGGGAGAGTACGAGCAGTACTTC.

J is TRBJ2-7 and V is TRBV5-4, with 8 bases fitting TRBD1. Trimming took 4 bases from V and 4 from J; bases not matched to a gene: 13. This CDR3 is built from 16 residues. CDR1 is SGHNT, CDR2 YYREEE, per germline (reference sequence). The CDR3 region is CASSRGGTGGFYEQYF. CDR3 in DNA: TGTGCCAGCAGCCGGGGTGGTACAGGGGGATTTTACGAGCAGTACTTC.

Remarks on this clone: Because the CDR3's place on the DNA is in doubt, the DNA is left out and the CDR3 is given as listed by TCRdb. The rearrangement uses TRBV5-4 and TRBJ2-3; TRBD2, the table's D call, lacks a check against the DNA. Inclusive of both ends, the CDR3 amounts to 11 amino acids. CDR1 is SGHNT and CDR2 is YYREEE in the germline V gene (reference sequence). CDR3 in amino acids: CASSLVGPGTF.

This clone has only one observation. CDR3 in DNA: TGTGCCAGCAGCGCCAGACAGGGAGAAGGTTCACCCCTCCACTTT. This codes for CASSARQGEGSPLHF. The chain uses TRBV7-2 and TRBJ1-6, with 7 bases fitting TRBD1. The CDR3 length is 15 residues. The V gene end was trimmed by 5 bases and the J gene end by 9 bases; junction bases not matched to a gene: 10. Germline-derived CDR1 and CDR2 are SGHTA and FQGNSA.

This clone came up a few times. The V and J genes are TRBV28 and TRBJ1-4; 8 bases match TRBD1. The CDR3 is made up of 12 amino acids. Germline V CDR1 and CDR2: MDHEN, SYDVKM. The ends lost 6 bases at V and 6 bases at J; junction bases unmatched: 0. The CDR3 region has the DNA TGTGCCAGCAGCAGGGGGCATGAAAAACTGTTTTTT. Translated: CASSRGHEKLFF.

The chain joins TRBV9 to TRBJ2-2, with 9 bases identical to TRBD2. The V and J ends lost 2 bases and 7 bases, in that order; junction bases with no gene match: 6. The CDR3 runs 15 residues. The germline gives CDR1 SGDLS, CDR2 YYNGEE. Written as DNA, the CDR3 is TGTGCCAGCAGCGTGACTAGCGGCCGGAACGGGGAGCTGTTTTTT. Its protein is CASSVTSGRNGELFF. Full variable domain (outside the CDR3, taken from reference TRBV9 and TRBJ2-2): DSGVTQTPKHLITATGQRVTLRCSPRSGDLSVYWYQQSLDQGLQFLIQYYNGEERAKGNILERFSAQQFPDLHSELNLSSLELGDSALYFCASSVTSGRNGELFFGEGSRLTVL.

This chain links TRBV11-1 with TRBJ1-1; D gene unclear. The CDR3 has 14 residues. Per germline, CDR1 SGHAT and CDR2 FQDESV (reference sequence). The V end lost 1 base, the J end lost 1 base, and 7 bases lay between the germline ends. The CDR3 sequence is CASSLVSGNTEAFF. The CDR3 nucleotides read TGTGCCAGCAGCTTAGTCTCCGGGAACACTGAAGCTTTCTTT.

This chain joins TRBV7-9 and TRBJ2-1; TRBD1 matches at 10 bases. Unmatched junction bases numbered 9, after V lost 3 bases and J lost 7 bases. From germline, CDR1 is SEHNR and CDR2 FQNEAQ (reference sequence). The CDR3 runs to 16 residues. The CDR3 loop is CASSFLPGQGTNEQFF. Here the CDR3 DNA reads TGTGCCAGCAGCTTCCTGCCGGGACAGGGGACAAATGAGCAGTTCTTC.

The J gene is TRBJ2-7, the V gene TRBV30; TRBD2 is a possible D gene (5 bases). The germline V gene encodes CDR1 GTSNPN and CDR2 SVGIG (reference sequence). The germline V and J ends were trimmed by 5 bases and 5 bases, with 19 bases remaining between them. The CDR3 has 14 amino acids. CDR3 sequence: CAWDRGQVDDEQYF. The CDR3 region has the DNA TGTGCCTGGGACCGAGGGCAGGTGGACGACGAGCAGTACTTC. The whole variable domain, remainder taken from reference TRBV30 and TRBJ2-7, is SQTIHQWPATLVQPVGSPLSLECTVEGTSNPNLYWYRQAAGRGLQLLFYSVGIGQISSEVPQNLSASRPQDRQFILSSKKLLLSDSGFYLCAWDRGQVDDEQYFGPGTRLTVT.

The chain couples TRBV14 to TRBJ1-2; D not certain. The CDR3 consists of 13 residues. The germline CDR1 and CDR2 sequences are SGHDN and FVKESK. V lost 5 bases to trimming and J lost 6 bases, with 13 bases between them. CDR3 sequence reads: CASSYGTTDGYTF. In DNA form, the CDR3 reads TGTGCCAGCAGCTATGGTACTACTGATGGCTACACCTTC.

In DNA, the CDR3 is TGTGCCAGCAGTTTTCTGGGGGTCCGGGGAAACACTGAAGCTTTCTTT. This encodes CASSFLGVRGNTEAFF. This rearrangement joins TRBV28 to TRBJ1-1; tentative D call: TRBD1 (5 bases). The CDR3 length is 16 residues. CDR1 and CDR2 (germline): MDHEN, SYDVKM. V was cut by 3 bases and J by 2 bases, with 16 bases left in between.

The chain couples TRBV30 to TRBJ1-3, with D possibly matching TRBD1 (6 bases). The CDR3 spans 14 residues. V was shortened by 8 bases and J by 2 bases, with 16 bases between the two germline ends. Germline V CDR1 and CDR2: GTSNPN, SVGIG (reference sequence). The DNA of the CDR3 is TGTGCCGGAATTACTAGGACAGCTGGAAACACCATATATTTT. Its translation is CAGITRTAGNTIYF.

V usage is TRBV7-2 and J usage is TRBJ2-2, with 16 bases that match TRBD2. Germline V gives CDR1 SGHTA, CDR2 FQGNSA. V dropped 5 bases and J dropped 4; count of bases not matched to a gene: 10. CDR3 length equals 19 residues. CDR3 sequence (DNA): TGTGCCAGCAGCGAGGGACTAGCGGGAGGGTGGCGGGCCACCGGGGAGCTGTTTTTT. Its translation: CASSEGLAGGWRATGELFF. Based on the CDR3 plus reference TRBV7-2 and TRBJ2-2, the full variable domain is GAGVSQSPSNKVTEKGKDVELRCDPISGHTALYWYRQSLGQGLEFLIYFQGNSAPDKSGLPSDRFSAERTGGSVSTLTIQRTQQEDSAVYLCASSEGLAGGWRATGELFFGEGSRLTVL.

The V and J genes are TRBV7-9 and TRBJ1-4; TRBD1 is a possible D gene (6 bases). Germline V gene lookup returns CDR1 SEHNR and CDR2 FQNEAQ (reference sequence). This CDR3 is 18 amino acids long. V was pared by 5 bases and J by 7 bases, with 26 bases between. The CDR3 spells CASSPFRTVTNFGEKLFF. The CDR3 DNA reads as TGTGCCAGCAGCCCGTTCAGGACAGTCACTAATTTCGGTGAAAAACTGTTTTTT.

This clone has more than one count but fewer than ten. The chain is built from TRBV29-1 and TRBJ1-1, with no clear D. The CDR3 is 13 residues long. Germline V gives CDR1 SQVTM, CDR2 ANQGSEA. Trimming pared 3 bases from V and 3 bases from J, leaving 11 bases between. The CDR3 bases are TGCAGCGTTGAGGGTCTACTCCACACTGAAGCTTTCTTT. Translating gives CSVEGLLHTEAFF.